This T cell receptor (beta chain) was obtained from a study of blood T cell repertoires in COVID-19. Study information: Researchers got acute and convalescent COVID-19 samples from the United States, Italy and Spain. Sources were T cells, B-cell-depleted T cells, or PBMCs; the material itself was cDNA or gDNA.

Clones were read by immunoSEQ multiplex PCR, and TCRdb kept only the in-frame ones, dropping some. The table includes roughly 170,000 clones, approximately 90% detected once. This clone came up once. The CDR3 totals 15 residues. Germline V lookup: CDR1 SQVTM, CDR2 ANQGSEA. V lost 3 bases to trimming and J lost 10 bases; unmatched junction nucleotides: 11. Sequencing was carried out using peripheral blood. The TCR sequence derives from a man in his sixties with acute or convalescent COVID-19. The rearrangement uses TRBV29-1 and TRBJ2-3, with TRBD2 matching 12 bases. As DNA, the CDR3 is TGCAGCGTTGATCGACTAGCGGGGGCCCCACAAGCGCAGTATTTT. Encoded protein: CSVDRLAGAPQAQYF.